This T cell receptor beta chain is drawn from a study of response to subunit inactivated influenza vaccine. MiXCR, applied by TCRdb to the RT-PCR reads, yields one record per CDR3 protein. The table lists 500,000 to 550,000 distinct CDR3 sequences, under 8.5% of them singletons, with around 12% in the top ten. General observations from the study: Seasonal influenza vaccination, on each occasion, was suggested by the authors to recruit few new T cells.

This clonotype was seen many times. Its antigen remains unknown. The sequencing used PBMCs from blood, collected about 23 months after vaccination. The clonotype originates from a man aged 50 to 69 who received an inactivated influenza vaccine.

CDR3 sequence (DNA): TGTGCCAGCAGCCCTTCTTTCTTCGGTGAAAAACTGTTTTTT. Translation gives CASSPSFFGEKLFF. The V and J genes are TRBV7-2 and TRBJ1-4; D gene ambiguous. The germline V and J ends were trimmed by 5 bases and 7 bases, with 14 bases remaining between them. The CDR3 consists of 14 residues. The germline CDR1 and CDR2 sequences are SGHTA and FQGNSA.